These T cell receptor beta chains were read from a single sample in a study of blood T cell repertoires in COVID-19. This table comes from immunoSEQ multiplex PCR, and its TCRdb copy is limited to in-frame clones, with some not included. The sample has over 150,000 clones, around 80% seen once. The sample consisted of peripheral blood. These receptors were obtained from a human donor in a cohort sampled during active COVID-19. Both conserved end residues are part of each CDR3. A D gene is named only where the DNA matches it firmly. Clone size is stated in some rows and not others, as once, few, many or a class when expanded.

abundance	v_gene	d_gene	j_gene	CDR3nt	CDR3aa
.	TRBV6-5	.	TRBJ1-1	TGTGCCAGCACGATAGGGGTGAGGACTGAAGCTTTCTTT	CASTIGVRTEAFF
.	TRBV7-2	TRBD2	TRBJ2-2	TGTGCCAGCAGCTTACGACTAGCGGGAAACACCGGGGAGCTGTTTTTT	CASSLRLAGNTGELFF
.	TRBV20-1	.	TRBJ2-7	TGCAGTGCTAGTAGGCGGGCCTACGAGCAGTACTTC	CSASRRAYEQYF
.	TRBV14	.	TRBJ2-1	TGTGCCAGCTCCCGACTAGTTAGTAGGAATGAGCAGTTCTTC	CASSRLVSRNEQFF
few	TRBV7-9	.	TRBJ2-7	TGTGCCAGCAGCCGAACCGGGGTGTCCGAGCAGTACTTC	CASSRTGVSEQYF
.	TRBV19	TRBD2	TRBJ2-7	TGTGCCAGTAGTCCCGGGACTAGCGCCTCTAGCTCCTACGAGCAGTACTTC	CASSPGTSASSSYEQYF
.	TRBV19	TRBD2	TRBJ2-7	TGTGCCAGCTCCTCACCCGGGACTAGCGGAGCCCCCTCCTACGAGCAGTACTTC	CASSSPGTSGAPSYEQYF
.	TRBV19	TRBD1	TRBJ2-1	TGTGCCAGTAGTATCTCACAGGGGATCAATGAGCAGTTCTTC	CASSISQGINEQFF
.	TRBV5-1	TRBD1	TRBJ2-3	TGCGCCAGCAGCTTGGACGACAGGGGAACAGATACGCAGTATTTT	CASSLDDRGTDTQYF
.	TRBV4-2	TRBD2	TRBJ2-1	TGTGCCAGCAGTCGCGGACTAGAGTCTGAGCAGTTCTTC	CASSRGLESEQFF
once	TRBV5-8	TRBD1	TRBJ2-5	TGTGCCAGCAGCTTCTTCGGACAGGGCGGAGAGACCCAGTACTTC	CASSFFGQGGETQYF
.	TRBV27	.	TRBJ2-7	TGTGCCAGCAGTGGCTCCAAGGGAGTCGAGCAGTACTTC	CASSGSKGVEQYF
.	TRBV11-2	.	TRBJ2-2	TGTGCCAGCAGCCTCCCCACGGGGGCCGGGGAGCTGTTTTTT	CASSLPTGAGELFF
.	TRBV7-2	.	TRBJ2-6	TGTGCCAGCAGCAGAGCTAGCTCTGGGGCCAACGTCCTGACTTTC	CASSRASSGANVLTF
.	TRBV6-1	TRBD1	TRBJ2-7	TGTGCCAGCAGTGATCCCGGACAGGCGAGGTTGCAGCAGTACTTC	CASSDPGQARLQQYF
.	TRBV7-9	.	TRBJ2-7	TGTGCCAGCAGCTCCGGAGGCGGAGAGCAGTACTTC	CASSSGGGEQYF
.	TRBV14	.	TRBJ2-3	TGTGCCAGCAGCCAAGAACAATCGGGATTCACAGATACGCAGTATTTT	CASSQEQSGFTDTQYF
.	TRBV11-3	.	TRBJ2-7	TGTGCCAGCAGCCCCCGCGGCAGGGTCAACGAGCAGTACTTC	CASSPRGRVNEQYF
.	TRBV18	TRBD1	TRBJ1-5	TGTGCCAGCTCACCGGGACAGAATCAGCCCCAGCATTTT	CASSPGQNQPQHF
.	TRBV5-1	.	TRBJ1-6	TGCGCCAGCAGCTTCAGGGTTGGCTCACCCCTCCACTTT	CASSFRVGSPLHF
.	TRBV4-1	TRBD2	TRBJ2-2	TGCGCCAGCAGCCAAGATAAGGTAGCGGGACCCGGGGAGCTGTTTTTT	CASSQDKVAGPGELFF
.	TRBV28	TRBD2	TRBJ2-2	TGTGCCAGCAGAACGGGAGGCACCGGGGAGCTGTTTTTT	CASRTGGTGELFF
few	TRBV9	.	TRBJ2-5	TGTGCCAGCAGCGTAGCCGGGGGGCCTACACAAGAGACCCAGTACTTC	CASSVAGGPTQETQYF
.	TRBV5-1	TRBD1	TRBJ2-7	TGCGCCAGCAGCAGGAGGGGACAGGAGACCTACGAGCAGTACTTC	CASSRRGQETYEQYF
.	TRBV4-2	TRBD1	TRBJ2-5	TGTGCCAGCAGCCAAAGGACAGGGGGGGAGACCCAGTACTTC	CASSQRTGGETQYF
.	TRBV27	TRBD1	TRBJ2-7	TGTGCCAGCAGTTCCCGAGATGCAGGGGGCGCCTACGAGCAGTACTTC	CASSSRDAGGAYEQYF
.	TRBV7-6	.	TRBJ1-4	TGTGCCAGCAGCTTAGTTTCAGGAACTAATGAAAAACTGTTTTTT	CASSLVSGTNEKLFF
medium-sized	TRBV5-6	.	TRBJ1-1	TGTGCCAGCAGACAATTCGATCGGGGGGCGGCAAAAGCTTTCTTT	CASRQFDRGAAKAFF
.	TRBV5-4	.	TRBJ1-2	TGTGCCAGCAGCTCCGACACCTATGGCTACACCTTC	CASSSDTYGYTF
.	TRBV10-1	TRBD1	TRBJ2-5	TGCGCCAGCAGTCCTGGGACAGGGGGGAAGGAGACCCAGTACTTC	CASSPGTGGKETQYF
few	TRBV7-2	.	TRBJ2-7	TGTGCCAGCAGCTTAGGACAGGCTGAGCAGTACTTC	CASSLGQAEQYF
once	TRBV12-3/TRBV12-4	.	TRBJ2-5	TGTGCCAGCAGTTTCGGACAGTCAGAGACCCAGTACTTC	CASSFGQSETQYF
.	TRBV5-1	.	TRBJ2-5	TGCGCCAGCAGCTTTGGAGTTAAAGAGACCCAGTACTTC	CASSFGVKETQYF
once	TRBV7-8	.	TRBJ1-5	TGTGCCAGCAGCTCACGGGCTGGGGCGGGCAATCAGCCCCAGCATTTT	CASSSRAGAGNQPQHF
.	TRBV7-9	.	TRBJ1-2	TGTGCCAGCAGCTACCCCGAGGGATCCTATGGCTACACCTTC	CASSYPEGSYGYTF
few	TRBV7-9	TRBD1	TRBJ2-7	TGTGCCAGCAGCCATCCGTTGGACAGGGCCCACGAGCAGTACTTC	CASSHPLDRAHEQYF
.	TRBV19	TRBD2	TRBJ2-7	TGTGCCAGTAGTATTCTAAGCGGGAGGGCCTACGAGCAGTACTTC	CASSILSGRAYEQYF
.	TRBV14	TRBD2	TRBJ2-1	TGTGCCAGCACCTCAGGTAACAGCGGGATAAATAATGAGCAGTTCTTC	CASTSGNSGINNEQFF
.	TRBV18	.	TRBJ2-7	TGTGCCAGCTCACGAGCCGGGTCCTACGAGCAGTACTTC	CASSRAGSYEQYF
.	TRBV6-4	TRBD2	TRBJ2-3	TGTGCCAGCAGCGGACTAGCGGGAGGGAGGGCAGATACGCAGTATTTT	CASSGLAGGRADTQYF
.	TRBV18	TRBD2	TRBJ2-1	TGTGCCAGCTCACCTAAGGTCCTAGCGGGAAACAATGAGCAGTTCTTC	CASSPKVLAGNNEQFF
.	TRBV28	TRBD2	TRBJ2-5	TGTGCCAGCAGTTTACGCTGGACTAGCGGGAGCCTTGGGGAGACCCAGTACTTC	CASSLRWTSGSLGETQYF
once	TRBV7-2	.	TRBJ2-4	TGTGCCAGCAGCTCAGTCCGGGGCATTCAGTACTTC	CASSSVRGIQYF
.	TRBV21-1	.	TRBJ2-4	TGTGCCAGCAGCATCGAGGACAGAAACATTACGAACATTCAGTACTTC	CASSIEDRNITNIQYF
.	TRBV18	.	TRBJ1-5	TGTGCCAGCTCACAACAGGGACATAGCAATCAGCCCCAGCATTTT	CASSQQGHSNQPQHF
many	TRBV6-4	.	TRBJ2-1	TGTGCCAGCGCCAATCAAAGGGGGAATGAGCAGTTCTTC	CASANQRGNEQFF
.	TRBV28	.	TRBJ2-7	TGTGCCAGCAGGACCACGGGGGACTACGAGCAGTACTTC	CASRTTGDYEQYF
.	TRBV6-5	TRBD2	TRBJ2-3	TGTGCCAGTTCAAAAAGCGGGGAAAGCACAGATACGCAGTATTTT	CASSKSGESTDTQYF
.	TRBV24-1	.	TRBJ1-2	TGTGCCACCAGTGAGCGCCGATTGGACTATGGCTACACCTTC	CATSERRLDYGYTF
.	TRBV5-1	.	TRBJ2-1	TGCGCCAGCAGCTTTTCCCGGGATGAGCAGTTCTTC	CASSFSRDEQFF
.	TRBV30	.	TRBJ1-5	TGTGCCTGGAGTCCACCCGGAGGGTATAGCAATCAGCCCCAGCATTTT	CAWSPPGGYSNQPQHF
.	TRBV14	TRBD2	TRBJ2-1	TGTGCCAGCAGCCTACTAGCGGGAGCCTCGGGTGAGCAGTTCTTC	CASSLLAGASGEQFF
.	TRBV28	TRBD1	TRBJ1-2	TGTGCCAGCAGTACCGGACAGGGAAGTTGGGATGGCTACACCTTC	CASSTGQGSWDGYTF